A single sample is the source of the 17 T cell receptor beta chains below, sequenced in a study of human T cells and chemical hapten exposure. TCRdb called the RACE reads again in MiXCR, with one record for every CDR3 protein. The sample records 90,000 to 110,000 distinct CDR3 sequences, roughly a tenth being singletons. Time point noted: patch test 2, 6 weeks after DPC sensitization. Treatment given: therapeutic diphenylcyclopropenone sensitization with weekly scalp DPC. Sample: whole blood, taken in connection with sensitization to the hapten diphenylcyclopropenone (DPC). These receptors were obtained from a woman aged 40-49 years with alopecia areata. Some clones in this sample may be carry-over from other donors' samples.

This clonotype came up many times. The chain uses TRBV6-5 and TRBJ1-3; no clear D gene. The germline CDR1 and CDR2 sequences are MNHEY and SVGAGI. Trimming shortened V by 0 bases and J by 7 bases, and 13 bases separated the two germline ends. The CDR3 is 15 residues long. The CDR3 reads CASSYSAALGNTIYF. In nucleotides, the CDR3 is TGTGCCAGCAGTTACTCCGCCGCGTTGGGGAACACCATATATTTT.

This clonotype has ten or more counts. V and J are TRBV7-2 and TRBJ2-7; the D is unclear. Trimming shortened V by 1 base and J by 4 bases, and 11 bases separated the two germline ends. The CDR3 has 14 residues. From germline, CDR1 is SGHTA and CDR2 FQGNSA. CDR3 coding DNA: TGTGCCAGCAGCTTAGTCGTGGGCTTTTACGAGCAGTACTTC. Translated, it gives CASSLVVGFYEQYF. The whole variable domain, remainder taken from reference TRBV7-2 and TRBJ2-7, is GAGVSQSPSNKVTEKGKDVELRCDPISGHTALYWYRQSLGQGLEFLIYFQGNSAPDKSGLPSDRFSAERTGGSVSTLTIQRTQQEDSAVYLCASSLVVGFYEQYFGPGTRLTVT.

This clonotype was seen a handful of times. This chain connects TRBV7-6 to TRBJ1-4; D gene unclear. V was clipped by 5 bases and J by 0 bases, with 7 bases between them. Looked up from germline, CDR1 is SGHVS and CDR2 is FNYEAQ. This CDR3 has 14 amino acids. The CDR3 DNA reads TGTGCCAGCAGCCCACAGCCAACTAATGAAAAACTGTTTTTT. This gives the protein CASSPQPTNEKLFF.

This clonotype has only a few counts. The chain carries TRBV7-2 and TRBJ2-7; D is ambiguous. Trimming removed 5 bases from V and 3 bases from J, with 14 bases in between. The length of the CDR3 is 14 residues. Germline values: CDR1 SGHTA, CDR2 FQGNSA. This CDR3 is CASSVLGSDYEQYF. CDR3 DNA sequence: TGTGCCAGCAGCGTCTTGGGTTCTGACTACGAGCAGTACTTC.

J is TRBJ2-1 and V is TRBV11-2; 15 bases are a match to TRBD2. V lost 1 base to trimming and J lost 1 base; unmatched junction nucleotides: 2. CDR3 length: 18 amino acids. CDR1 and CDR2 from the germline V gene are SGHAT and FQNNGV. The chain's CDR3 is CASSLVGTSGGSYNEQFF. The DNA for the CDR3 is TGTGCCAGCAGCTTAGTTGGGACTAGCGGGGGGTCCTACAATGAGCAGTTCTTC. Complete variable domain (other parts from reference TRBV11-2 and TRBJ2-1): EAGVAQSPRYKIIEKRQSVAFWCNPISGHATLYWYQQILGQGPKLLIQFQNNGVVDDSQLPKDRFSAERLKGVDSTLKIQPAKLEDSAVYLCASSLVGTSGGSYNEQFFGPGTRLTVL.

This clonotype showed up many times. This chain connects TRBV12-3 or TRBV12-4 to TRBJ2-7; D might be TRBD1 (6 bases). The CDR3 runs 15 residues. V was clipped by 3 bases and J by 4 bases, with 16 bases between them. The DNA of the CDR3 is TGTGCCAGCAGTTTGAGTGGGTCAGGGGTGTACGAGCAGTACTTC. Its translation is CASSLSGSGVYEQYF.

The chain recombines TRBV5-4 with TRBJ2-3; 8 nucleotides line up with TRBD2. The V segment lost 0 bases and the J segment 3 bases; nucleotides outside the gene matches: 3. Germline V CDR1 and CDR2: SGHNT, YYREEE (reference sequence). CDR3 size: 15 residues. The CDR3, as DNA: TGTGCCAGCAGCTTGGACCAGCGGGAGACAGATACGCAGTATTTT. Protein: CASSLDQRETDTQYF. The whole variable domain, remainder taken from reference TRBV5-4 and TRBJ2-3, is ETGVTQSPTHLIKTRGQQVTLRCSSQSGHNTVSWYQQALGQGPQFIFQYYREEENGRGNFPPRFSGLQFPNYSSELNVNALELDDSALYLCASSLDQRETDTQYFGPGTRLTVL.

CDR3 loop: CASQGGPGYTF. CDR3 nucleotides: TGTGCCAGCCAGGGAGGGCCTGGCTACACCTTC. This chain uses TRBV19 with TRBJ1-2; the D gene is possibly TRBD1 (5 bases). Between the trimmed V and J ends, which lost 9 bases and 7 bases, there was a span of 12 bases. Germline V gene lookup returns CDR1 LNHDA and CDR2 SQIVND (reference sequence). CDR3 length equals 11 residues.

This clonotype occurred many times. This rearrangement joins TRBV4-1 to TRBJ1-1; D uncertain. Germline lookup yields CDR1 MGHRA and CDR2 YSYEKL. Trimming took 2 bases from V and 10 from J, leaving 14 bases between them. The CDR3 contains 13 residues. This chain's CDR3 is CASSQLWPGRAFF. DNA for the CDR3: TGCGCCAGCAGCCAACTTTGGCCCGGGCGAGCTTTCTTT.

This clonotype was recorded many times. The V call is TRBV5-6, the J call TRBJ2-6, with D possibly TRBD1 on 5 matching bases. The CDR3 length is 14 residues. With 2 bases removed from V and 4 bases from J, the gap between germline ends came to 7 bases. From germline, CDR1 is SGHDT and CDR2 YYEEEE. CDR3 DNA sequence: TGTGCCAGCAGCTTCGGACAAGGGGCCAACGTCCTGACTTTC. It specifies CASSFGQGANVLTF.

There are a few counts of this clonotype. The chain recombines TRBV5-6 with TRBJ2-3; no definite D call. This CDR3 has 14 residues. The ends were cut back, 4 bases at V and 3 bases at J, with 12 bases in the middle. Germline V CDR1 and CDR2: SGHDT, YYEEEE. CDR3 in amino acids: CASSLASQTDTQYF. The CDR3 DNA sequence: TGTGCCAGCAGCCTGGCGTCACAGACAGATACGCAGTATTTT.

This clonotype was seen at least ten times. The chain recombines TRBV7-9 with TRBJ1-4; possible D gene TRBD1, 5 bases. The CDR3 runs to 17 residues. Germline V lookup: CDR1 SEHNR, CDR2 FQNEAQ (reference sequence). Trimming removed 2 bases at V and 6 bases at J, with 19 bases between. CDR3 sequence (DNA): TGTGCCAGCAGCTTATATAAGGGGACTTCTGACCATGAAAAACTGTTTTTT. This gives the protein CASSLYKGTSDHEKLFF.

In this sample, this clonotype turned up a few times. V usage is TRBV2 and J usage is TRBJ2-1, with a possible D match to TRBD2 (6 bases). V was shortened by 4 bases and J by 5 bases, with 12 bases between the two germline ends. The CDR3 loop spans 14 amino acids. In germline, CDR1 is SNHLY, CDR2 FYNNEI. CDR3 bases: TGTGCCAGCAGTGTAAGACTAGTTAACAATGAGCAGTTCTTC. The encoded protein is CASSVRLVNNEQFF.

This clonotype has just a few counts. The chain employs TRBV7-9 and TRBJ2-7; weak D call: TRBD1 (5 bases). V was shortened by 4 bases and J by 3 bases, with 10 bases between the two germline ends. The germline CDR1 and CDR2 sequences are SEHNR and FQNEAQ (reference sequence). The CDR3 runs 13 residues. The chain's CDR3 is CASSSTGHYEQYF. Written as DNA, the CDR3 is TGTGCCAGCAGCTCGACCGGACACTACGAGCAGTACTTC. The full variable domain, rest sourced from reference TRBV7-9 and TRBJ2-7, is DTGVSQNPRHKITKRGQNVTFRCDPISEHNRLYWYRQTLGQGPEFLTYFQNEAQLEKSRLLSDRFSAERPKGSFSTLEIQRTEQGDSAMYLCASSSTGHYEQYFGPGTRLTVT.

This clonotype was observed at least ten times. V gene TRBV10-3 combines with J gene TRBJ2-3; the match to TRBD2 covers 8 bases. V gave up 6 bases and J gave up 2 bases; unmatched junction bases: 4. Per the germline V gene, CDR1 is ENHRY and CDR2 is SYGVKD. The CDR3 runs 14 residues. CDR3 region: CAIRLAVHTDTQYF. The CDR3 DNA reads TGTGCCATCAGACTAGCGGTTCACACAGATACGCAGTATTTT.

This sequence joins TRBV20-1 and TRBJ2-5; tentative D call: TRBD1 (5 bases). V was clipped by 1 base and J by 4 bases, with 13 bases between them. The CDR3 consists of 14 residues. Germline CDR1 reads DFQATT; CDR2 reads SNEGSKA (reference sequence). The CDR3 protein is CSARGGTAAETQYF. The CDR3 nucleotides are TGCAGTGCTAGAGGGGGCACTGCAGCAGAGACCCAGTACTTC.

This clonotype was counted a few times. The chain carries TRBV29-1 and TRBJ1-2; 7 positions agree with TRBD1. Germline values: CDR1 SQVTM, CDR2 ANQGSEA. The CDR3 is 14 amino acids. The J segment lost 11 bases and the V segment lost 6 bases, leaving 18 bases of the junction unmatched. In DNA form, the CDR3 reads TGCAGCGTCGAGCCCGCCATTCCGGGACAGCGTTACACCTTC. This codes for CSVEPAIPGQRYTF.